One sample yielded the 7 T cell receptor beta chains listed below, sequenced in a study of blood T cell repertoires in COVID-19. TCRdb's copy holds only in-frame clones and misses some; the assay was immunoSEQ multiplex PCR. This sample has 120,000 to 150,000 clones, with 65% to 80% found just once. Specimen: peripheral blood. Every receptor here comes from a man at least 80 years old with acute or convalescent COVID-19.

The genes are TRBV3-1 (or the pseudogene TRBV3-2) and TRBJ2-7; unclear D gene. Germline values: CDR1 LGHDT, CDR2 YNNKEL (reference sequence). This CDR3 contains 14 residues. Trimming removed 4 bases from V and 7 bases from J, with 17 bases in between. The CDR3 DNA follows: TGTGCCAGCAGCCCCCTGCGCTCGAGTCGGGAGCAGTACTTC. It codes for CASSPLRSSREQYF.

This clone was observed a single time. CDR3 in DNA: TGTGCCAGCAGCGCCGGACAGATTGAGCAGTTCTTC. This encodes CASSAGQIEQFF. The J gene is TRBJ2-1, the V gene TRBV7-9; D may be TRBD1 (6 bases). The CDR3 covers 12 residues. From germline, CDR1 is SEHNR and CDR2 FQNEAQ (reference sequence). V lost 5 bases and J lost 9, with 11 bases in between.

The chain recombines TRBV11-1 with TRBJ2-7, with D uncertain. Germline loops: CDR1 SGHAT, CDR2 FQDESV (reference sequence). This CDR3 spans 17 amino acids. Trimming shortened V by 0 bases and J by 3 bases, and 18 bases separated the two germline ends. CDR3 DNA sequence: TGTGCCAGCAGCTTAGCGGGCAGCCACGGTCGAAGCTACGAGCAGTACTTC. This codes for CASSLAGSHGRSYEQYF.

V gene TRBV15 combines with J gene TRBJ2-3, with D unclear. Germline CDR1 and CDR2: LNHNV and YYDKDF (reference sequence). The CDR3 contains 14 residues. V shed 0 bases and J shed 6 bases, with 10 bases lying between them. The CDR3 DNA is TGTGCCACCAGCAGAGATCTTGTCGGGGATACGCAGTATTTT. Protein product: CATSRDLVGDTQYF.

The chain recombines TRBV12-3 or TRBV12-4 with TRBJ2-3; TRBD2 is a possible D gene (6 bases). The CDR3 runs 13 residues. V was cut by 5 bases and J by 6 bases, with 12 bases left in between. CDR3 loop: CASSPTRGDTQYF. CDR3 nucleotides: TGTGCCAGCAGTCCTACACGGGGGGATACGCAGTATTTT.

This rearrangement joins TRBV2 to TRBJ2-6; TRBD1 is a possible D gene (5 bases). Trimming removed 2 bases at V and 0 bases at J, with 14 bases between. The CDR3 length is 18 residues. The germline CDR1 and CDR2 sequences are SNHLY and FYNNEI. The CDR3 nucleotides read TGTGCCAGCAGTGAAAAAAGGGGCAGCCGCTCTGGGGCCAACGTCCTGACTTTC. It encodes CASSEKRGSRSGANVLTF.

This chain links TRBV24-1 with TRBJ2-1, with TRBD1 as a possible D gene (6 bases). Germline CDR1 and CDR2: KGHDR and SFDVKD. V was clipped by 3 bases and J by 10 bases, with 15 bases between them. This CDR3 has 14 amino acids. CDR3 protein: CATSDLRQVDEQFF. The CDR3 nucleotides are TGTGCCACCAGTGATCTACGACAGGTTGACGAGCAGTTCTTC.